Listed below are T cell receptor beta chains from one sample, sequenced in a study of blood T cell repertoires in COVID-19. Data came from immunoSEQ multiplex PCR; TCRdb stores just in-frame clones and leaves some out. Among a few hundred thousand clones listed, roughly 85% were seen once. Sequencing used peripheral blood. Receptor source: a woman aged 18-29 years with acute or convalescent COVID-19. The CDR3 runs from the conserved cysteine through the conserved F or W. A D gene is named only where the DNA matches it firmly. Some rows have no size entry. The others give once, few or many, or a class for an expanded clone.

cdr3_nt: TGTGCCAGCAGCGAGGGAGGAGGCCCCAACACCGGGGAGCTGTTTTTT
cdr3_aa: CASSEGGGPNTGELFF
d_call: NA
v_call: TRBV7-9
clone_size: NA
j_call: TRBJ2-2

cdr3_nt: TGTGCCAGCAGTTACGTTGAGGGGGCTGGAAATTCACCCCTTCACTTT
cdr3_aa: CASSYVEGAGNSPLHF
d_call: TRBD1
v_call: TRBV6-2/TRBV6-3
clone_size: NA
j_call: TRBJ1-6

cdr3_nt: TGTGCCAGCAGTCGGGGGGAGGTGGACACCGGGGAGCTGTTTTTT
cdr3_aa: CASSRGEVDTGELFF
d_call: TRBD2
v_call: TRBV4-2
clone_size: NA
j_call: TRBJ2-2

cdr3_nt: TGTGCCACCAGTGACAGGGGGTATGGCTACACCTTC
cdr3_aa: CATSDRGYGYTF
d_call: TRBD1
v_call: TRBV24-1
clone_size: NA
j_call: TRBJ1-2

cdr3_nt: TGTGCCAGCAGCTCGTCCCGGGGGATAGAAGTTAATGAGCAGTTCTTC
cdr3_aa: CASSSSRGIEVNEQFF
d_call: NA
v_call: TRBV11-3
clone_size: NA
j_call: TRBJ2-1

cdr3_nt: TGTGCCACAACCGGACAGCAGCCTCCTGGAAACACCATATATTTT
cdr3_aa: CATTGQQPPGNTIYF
d_call: NA
v_call: TRBV5-4
clone_size: NA
j_call: TRBJ1-3

cdr3_nt: TGTGCCAGCAGTACCTCGAGACAGGGGGCGGCACCCCTCCACTTT
cdr3_aa: CASSTSRQGAAPLHF
d_call: TRBD1
v_call: TRBV6-5
clone_size: NA
j_call: TRBJ1-6

cdr3_nt: TGTGCCAGAAAAGGGGGCCTGAACACTGAAGCTTTCTTT
cdr3_aa: CARKGGLNTEAFF
d_call: NA
v_call: TRBV21-1
clone_size: NA
j_call: TRBJ1-1

cdr3_nt: TGTGCCTGGAGTGTCGGGGCGGCGGGAGGGGATACGCAGTATTTT
cdr3_aa: CAWSVGAAGGDTQYF
d_call: TRBD2
v_call: TRBV30
clone_size: NA
j_call: TRBJ2-3

cdr3_nt: TGTGCCAGTAGTATTCGGGGCGGGGATTTTGGCTACACCTTC
cdr3_aa: CASSIRGGDFGYTF
d_call: NA
v_call: TRBV19
clone_size: NA
j_call: TRBJ1-2

cdr3_nt: TGTGCCAGCAGTACCGGACAGGAGAATTCACCCCTCCACTTT
cdr3_aa: CASSTGQENSPLHF
d_call: TRBD1
v_call: TRBV7-6
clone_size: NA
j_call: TRBJ1-6

cdr3_nt: TGCGCCAGCAGCACCGGACAGGGAAGCGGGGAGCTGTTTTTT
cdr3_aa: CASSTGQGSGELFF
d_call: TRBD1
v_call: TRBV5-1
clone_size: NA
j_call: TRBJ2-2

cdr3_nt: TGTGCCAGTAGTATCTCCGCTCGGGATCCCGGGACATCGAACACTGAAGCTTTCTTT
cdr3_aa: CASSISARDPGTSNTEAFF
d_call: NA
v_call: TRBV19
clone_size: NA
j_call: TRBJ1-1

cdr3_nt: TGTGCCAGCAGTTTAGAGGGATCTGGGGCCAACGTCCTGACTTTC
cdr3_aa: CASSLEGSGANVLTF
d_call: NA
v_call: TRBV27
clone_size: NA
j_call: TRBJ2-6

cdr3_nt: TGTGCCAGCAGTAGCCCGGATCAGCCCCAGCATTTT
cdr3_aa: CASSSPDQPQHF
d_call: NA
v_call: TRBV27
clone_size: NA
j_call: TRBJ1-5

cdr3_nt: TGTGCCACCAGTGATTCACAAGACTCTGGAAACACCATATATTTT
cdr3_aa: CATSDSQDSGNTIYF
d_call: NA
v_call: TRBV24-1
clone_size: NA
j_call: TRBJ1-3

cdr3_nt: TGTGCCAGCAGCCCACAGGGTGAGGGTATTCAGCCCCAGCATTTT
cdr3_aa: CASSPQGEGIQPQHF
d_call: NA
v_call: TRBV27
clone_size: NA
j_call: TRBJ1-5

cdr3_nt: TGTGCCAGTAGTATAGGAGGGGACAGGGGCTTCTATGGCTACACCTTC
cdr3_aa: CASSIGGDRGFYGYTF
d_call: TRBD1
v_call: TRBV19
clone_size: NA
j_call: TRBJ1-2

cdr3_nt: TGCGCCAGCAGCTTGGCCGGACAGGGGATAACTGAAGCTTTCTTT
cdr3_aa: CASSLAGQGITEAFF
d_call: TRBD1
v_call: TRBV5-1
clone_size: NA
j_call: TRBJ1-1

cdr3_nt: TGTGCCAGCAGTTATCAGGATCCCGGGGAGCTGTTTTTT
cdr3_aa: CASSYQDPGELFF
d_call: NA
v_call: TRBV6-6
clone_size: few
j_call: TRBJ2-2

cdr3_nt: TGTGCCAGCGCTAGACACAGGATTCACTATGGCTACACCTTC
cdr3_aa: CASARHRIHYGYTF
d_call: NA
v_call: TRBV11-2
clone_size: NA
j_call: TRBJ1-2

cdr3_nt: TGTGCCAGCAGTGAAAACTGGGCCCTACTCTATGGCTACACCTTC
cdr3_aa: CASSENWALLYGYTF
d_call: NA
v_call: TRBV6-1
clone_size: once
j_call: TRBJ1-2

cdr3_nt: TGTGCCAACAGCCATAGCCGGGATGGCTACACCTTC
cdr3_aa: CANSHSRDGYTF
d_call: NA
v_call: TRBV3-1/TRBV3-2
clone_size: NA
j_call: TRBJ1-2

cdr3_nt: TGTGCCAGCTCACCTGCCAGTAGAAACACCATATATTTT
cdr3_aa: CASSPASRNTIYF
d_call: NA
v_call: TRBV18
clone_size: NA
j_call: TRBJ1-3

cdr3_nt: TGTGCCAGCAGCTACCGGGAAAACTATGGCTACACCTTC
cdr3_aa: CASSYRENYGYTF
d_call: NA
v_call: TRBV11-2
clone_size: NA
j_call: TRBJ1-2

cdr3_nt: TGTGCCTCCAGGGTAACATCGGCCTCCTACGAGCAGTACTTC
cdr3_aa: CASRVTSASYEQYF
d_call: NA
v_call: TRBV19
clone_size: NA
j_call: TRBJ2-7

cdr3_nt: TGTGCCAGCAGTTTAACAGAGATGAACACTGAAGCTTTCTTT
cdr3_aa: CASSLTEMNTEAFF
d_call: NA
v_call: TRBV27
clone_size: NA
j_call: TRBJ1-1

cdr3_nt: TGTGCCAGCAGCCCTGGACAGGGGGCGTTTGGCTACACCTTC
cdr3_aa: CASSPGQGAFGYTF
d_call: TRBD1
v_call: TRBV9
clone_size: NA
j_call: TRBJ1-2

cdr3_nt: TGTGCCAGCAGCCAACCCTCAGGACAGGGGGCCATCGAGCAGTACTTC
cdr3_aa: CASSQPSGQGAIEQYF
d_call: TRBD1
v_call: TRBV4-2
clone_size: NA
j_call: TRBJ2-7

cdr3_nt: TGTGCCAGCAGCTTAAGAGGGAACACTGAAGCTTTCTTT
cdr3_aa: CASSLRGNTEAFF
d_call: NA
v_call: TRBV7-3
clone_size: NA
j_call: TRBJ1-1

cdr3_nt: TGTGCCAGCAGTGGGGGAGTAACAGGGACAGATACGCAGTATTTT
cdr3_aa: CASSGGVTGTDTQYF
d_call: NA
v_call: TRBV28
clone_size: NA
j_call: TRBJ2-3

cdr3_nt: TGTGCCAGCAGCCAGACATCGGATTGGGAAAAACTGTTTTTT
cdr3_aa: CASSQTSDWEKLFF
d_call: NA
v_call: TRBV5-5
clone_size: NA
j_call: TRBJ1-4

cdr3_nt: TGTGCCACCAGTGCCTCCCCAGGGCACACAGATACGCAGTATTTT
cdr3_aa: CATSASPGHTDTQYF
d_call: NA
v_call: TRBV24-1
clone_size: few
j_call: TRBJ2-3

cdr3_nt: TGTGCCAGCAGACTGACAGGGAACGAGCAGTACTTC
cdr3_aa: CASRLTGNEQYF
d_call: TRBD1
v_call: TRBV12-3/TRBV12-4
clone_size: NA
j_call: TRBJ2-7

cdr3_nt: TGTGCCACCAGTTGGGGCAGGGGGATTTATCAGCCCCAGCATTTT
cdr3_aa: CATSWGRGIYQPQHF
d_call: TRBD1
v_call: TRBV19
clone_size: NA
j_call: TRBJ1-5

cdr3_nt: TGTGCCGAGCGAGACTGCAACCAGGGGGCACAGGAGACCCAGTACTTC
cdr3_aa: CAERDCNQGAQETQYF
d_call: TRBD1
v_call: TRBV19
clone_size: NA
j_call: TRBJ2-5

cdr3_nt: TGTGCCAGCAGTTACTCGACAAGTTTAAACTATGGCTACACCTTC
cdr3_aa: CASSYSTSLNYGYTF
d_call: NA
v_call: TRBV6-5
clone_size: NA
j_call: TRBJ1-2

cdr3_nt: TGTGCCAGCAGCTCTGGAATCAGGGTCGGGTCTGAAGCTTTCTTT
cdr3_aa: CASSSGIRVGSEAFF
d_call: NA
v_call: TRBV7-6
clone_size: NA
j_call: TRBJ1-1

cdr3_nt: TGTGCCAGCAGCCATCCCACCGGACAGGGCACTAACTATGGCTACACCTTC
cdr3_aa: CASSHPTGQGTNYGYTF
d_call: TRBD1
v_call: TRBV4-2
clone_size: NA
j_call: TRBJ1-2

cdr3_nt: TGCAGCGTGACAAGGCCGGGACAGACTAATGAAAAACTGTTTTTT
cdr3_aa: CSVTRPGQTNEKLFF
d_call: TRBD1
v_call: TRBV29-1
clone_size: NA
j_call: TRBJ1-4

cdr3_nt: TGTGCCAGCAGTTTAGGGGAGAGGGCAGACAATGAGCAGTTCTTC
cdr3_aa: CASSLGERADNEQFF
d_call: NA
v_call: TRBV27
clone_size: NA
j_call: TRBJ2-1

cdr3_nt: TGTGCCAGCAGCGGACAGGGAAGCAATCAGCCCCAGCATTTT
cdr3_aa: CASSGQGSNQPQHF
d_call: TRBD1
v_call: TRBV9
clone_size: NA
j_call: TRBJ1-5